Below are 26 T cell receptor beta chains sequenced from a single sample in a study of T cell repertoires in cytomegalovirus infection. TCRdb redid the calling of the reads with MiXCR, one entry per CDR3 protein. The sample includes about half a million distinct CDR3 sequences, around 30% of them seen just once. No antigen has been assigned to these receptors. Material: cultured PBMCs, obtained from culture after CMV antigen stimulation. Every receptor here comes from a human donor in good health (CMV status not recorded). Some clones in this sample may be carry-over from other donors' samples.

The chain links TRBV3-1 to TRBJ1-5, with D possibly being TRBD1 (5 bases). Germline loops: CDR1 LGHDT, CDR2 YNNKEL (reference sequence). CDR3 size: 14 residues. Trimming pared 0 bases from V and 7 bases from J, leaving 10 bases between. The CDR3: CASSQDLGEQPQHF. CDR3 DNA sequence: TGTGCCAGCAGCCAAGATTTAGGGGAACAGCCCCAGCATTTT.

The chain couples TRBV6-2 or TRBV6-3 to TRBJ1-1; D gene uncertain. Germline V gene sequence: CDR1 MNHEY, CDR2 SVGEGT. Trimming took 0 bases from V and 6 from J, leaving 11 bases between them. The CDR3 runs 14 residues. Written as DNA, the CDR3 is TGTGCCAGCAGTTACTCTCCGATCGGCGCTGAAGCTTTCTTT. This sequence encodes CASSYSPIGAEAFF.

This clonotype was seen only once. V and J are TRBV11-2 and TRBJ2-3; tentatively, D is TRBD1 (5 bases). V gave up 5 bases and J gave up 0 bases, with 15 bases separating them. Per the germline V gene, CDR1 is SGHAT and CDR2 is FQNNGV. The CDR3 has 16 residues. CDR3 in DNA: TGTGCCAGCAGCCCAGGGCAAACAGCTAGCACAGATACGCAGTATTTT. This codes for CASSPGQTASTDTQYF. Drawing the rest from reference TRBV11-2 and TRBJ2-3, the complete variable domain is EAGVAQSPRYKIIEKRQSVAFWCNPISGHATLYWYQQILGQGPKLLIQFQNNGVVDDSQLPKDRFSAERLKGVDSTLKIQPAKLEDSAVYLCASSPGQTASTDTQYFGPGTRLTVL.

The genes are TRBV7-9 and TRBJ1-1; TRBD1 might be the D (5 bases). There are 14 residues in the CDR3. Germline CDR1 reads SEHNR; CDR2 reads FQNEAQ (reference sequence). Trimming pared 3 bases from V and 7 bases from J, leaving 15 bases between. The CDR3 bases are TGTGCCAGCAGCTTTTTAGGCGTCGGGGGTGAAGCTTTCTTT. It translates to CASSFLGVGGEAFF.

This chain uses TRBV15 with TRBJ2-3; D may match TRBD1 or TRBD2 (5 bases each). Trimming took off 0 bases at V and 1 base at J, with 8 bases between the two ends. In germline, CDR1 is LNHNV, CDR2 YYDKDF (reference sequence). There are 15 residues in the CDR3. DNA of the CDR3: TGTGCCACCAGCAGAGATGGGGGTGGCACAGATACGCAGTATTTT. Protein: CATSRDGGGTDTQYF. The variable domain in full, with the rest retrieved from reference TRBV15 and TRBJ2-3, is DAMVIQNPRYQVTQFGKPVTLSCSQTLNHNVMYWYQQKSSQAPKLLFHYYDKDFNNEADTPDNFQSRRPNTSFCFLDIRSPGLGDTAMYLCATSRDGGGTDTQYFGPGTRLTVL.

The chain's CDR3 is CASSQGLLVGELFF. CDR3 nucleotide sequence: TGCGCCAGCAGCCAAGGGCTCCTGGTCGGGGAGCTGTTTTTT. The genes are TRBV4-1 and TRBJ2-2, with D unclear. Trimming removed 1 base from V and 7 bases from J, with 10 bases in between. Looked up from germline, CDR1 is MGHRA and CDR2 is YSYEKL. The CDR3 length is 14 residues.

This sequence joins TRBV6-2 or TRBV6-3 and TRBJ2-1, with D possibly matching TRBD2 (5 bases). The CDR3 is made up of 17 amino acids. Germline V CDR1 and CDR2: MNHEY, SVGEGT. The germline V and J ends were trimmed by 2 bases and 0 bases, with 14 bases remaining between them. CDR3 residues: CASSYGGLRDSYNEQFF. DNA of the CDR3: TGTGCCAGCAGTTACGGAGGACTCAGAGACTCCTACAATGAGCAGTTCTTC.

Only a few counts were recorded for this clonotype. The J gene is TRBJ1-1, the V gene TRBV29-1; the D is unclear. Trimming removed 7 bases at V and 1 base at J, with 13 bases between. The CDR3 contains 13 residues. CDR1 and CDR2 from the germline V gene are SQVTM and ANQGSEA. Written as DNA, the CDR3 is TGCAGCGGTCACTTCGGCGGGAACACTGAAGCTTTCTTT. Translated, it gives CSGHFGGNTEAFF.

The table lists this clonotype with many counts. The chain recombines TRBV4-1 with TRBJ2-7; 7 positions agree with TRBD2. Germline V gene data show CDR1 as MGHRA and CDR2 as YSYEKL. This CDR3 has 12 amino acids. Trimming at V came to 6 bases and at J to 6 bases, leaving 5 bases not matched to a gene. The CDR3 DNA follows: TGCGCCAGCAGGTTACTAGCGAGCGAGCAGTACGTC. It is translated as CASRLLASEQYV.

There are a few counts of this clonotype. The chain employs TRBV7-2 and TRBJ2-3; TRBD1 matches 7 bases. The CDR3 has 15 residues. V lost 3 bases to trimming and J lost 5 bases; unmatched junction nucleotides: 8. Germline V gene lookup returns CDR1 SGHTA and CDR2 FQGNSA. CDR3 DNA sequence: TGTGCCAGCAGCTTCTTAGGGGGCGCGGTAGATACGCAGTATTTT. It encodes CASSFLGGAVDTQYF.

The rearrangement uses TRBV7-6 and TRBJ1-1; D unclear. The V and J ends lost 0 bases and 0 bases respectively, with 11 bases between them. The CDR3 length is 16 residues. CDR1 is SGHVS and CDR2 is FNYEAQ in the germline V gene. The CDR3 DNA is TGTGCCAGCAGCTTAGCGGACGCTAGCATGAACACTGAAGCTTTCTTT. Residues: CASSLADASMNTEAFF.

V is TRBV7-9 and J is TRBJ2-3, with D possibly matching TRBD2 (5 bases). CDR1 and CDR2 from the germline V gene are SEHNR and FQNEAQ (reference sequence). Trimming shortened V by 4 bases and J by 4 bases, and 15 bases separated the two germline ends. This CDR3 has 15 amino acids. For the CDR3, the DNA is TGTGCCAGCAGCTATCCCCCCTCCGGGGCAGATACGCAGTATTTT. It encodes CASSYPPSGADTQYF.

The chain has TRBV5-6 and TRBJ1-1, with unresolved D. Trimming took off 1 base at V and 7 bases at J, with 14 bases between the two ends. Germline CDR1 is SGHDT and CDR2 is YYEEEE. The CDR3 runs to 14 residues. CDR3 nucleotide sequence: TGTGCCAGCAGCTTGAGAAGAATAAGTGGTGAAGCTTTCTTT. Its translation is CASSLRRISGEAFF.

The DNA for the CDR3 is TGTGCCAGCAGACTCTCGGACAGGGTTTATGGCTACACCTTC. It specifies CASRLSDRVYGYTF. The rearrangement uses TRBV27 and TRBJ1-2; 8 bases are shared with TRBD1. This CDR3 comprises 14 residues. Per germline, CDR1 MNHEY and CDR2 SMNVEV (reference sequence). The trim removed 6 bases at V and 5 bases at J, leaving 8 bases unmatched.

The genes are TRBV7-9 and TRBJ1-1; maybe TRBD1 (5 bases). V lost 2 bases, J lost 5 bases, and 15 bases lay in between. CDR3 size: 15 residues. CDR1 and CDR2 from the germline V gene are SEHNR and FQNEAQ (reference sequence). CDR3 coding DNA: TGTGCCAGCAGCTTAACGGCATCCGGGGGGACTGAAGCTTTCTTT. It encodes CASSLTASGGTEAFF.

The rearrangement links TRBV18 to TRBJ1-5, with D possibly TRBD1 on 5 matching bases. Per the germline V gene, CDR1 is KGHSH and CDR2 is LQKENI. Trimming stripped 0 bases from V and 7 bases from J, with 16 bases between. The CDR3 consists of 16 residues. In DNA form, the CDR3 reads TGTGCCAGCTCACCACCGTCGGCAGGGCGCGAGCAGCCCCAGCATTTT. Protein sequence: CASSPPSAGREQPQHF.

This chain joins TRBV6-2 or TRBV6-3 and TRBJ2-1, with 8 bases matching TRBD2. This CDR3 comprises 16 residues. Germline lookup yields CDR1 MNHEY and CDR2 SVGEGT. V gave up 7 bases and J gave up 3 bases; unmatched junction bases: 11. The DNA of the CDR3 is TGTGCCAGCACCTTGGGGCGGCTAGCGGGCTACAATGAGCAGTTCTTC. As protein: CASTLGRLAGYNEQFF.

The J gene is TRBJ2-7, the V gene TRBV4-3, with D perhaps matching TRBD1 (5 bases). Between the trimmed V and J ends, which lost 2 bases and 4 bases, there was a span of 9 bases. CDR1 LGHNA and CDR2 YSLEER come from the germline V gene. The CDR3 runs 13 residues. The CDR3, as DNA: TGCGCCAGCAGCCAAAGGGGTCGGTACGAGCAGTACTTC. It codes for CASSQRGRYEQYF.

The sample holds a few counts of this clonotype. The chain has TRBV5-4 and TRBJ2-2; no clear D gene. The CDR3 length is 13 residues. V gave up 1 base and J gave up 7 bases, with 8 bases separating them. Germline assignment: CDR1 SGHNT and CDR2 YYREEE (reference sequence). Here the CDR3 reads CASSLQRNGELFF. As DNA, the CDR3 is TGTGCCAGCAGCTTGCAGCGAAACGGGGAGCTGTTTTTT.

This clonotype was observed many times. The rearrangement uses TRBV7-9 and TRBJ1-4; possible D gene TRBD1, 5 bases. The CDR3 is 16 residues long. CDR1 SEHNR and CDR2 FQNEAQ come from the germline V gene (reference sequence). Trimming pared 5 bases from V and 8 bases from J, leaving 21 bases between. The CDR3 DNA is TGTGCCAGCAGCAGAGAGAGTGGGGTTCGGGGGGAAAAACTGTTTTTT. Translated, it gives CASSRESGVRGEKLFF.

This clonotype came up a few times. The chain links TRBV10-3 to TRBJ1-1, with D possibly being TRBD1 (6 bases). V lost 4 bases and J 0 bases, leaving 12 bases between the germline ends. Per germline, CDR1 ENHRY and CDR2 SYGVKD. The CDR3 length is 15 residues. This CDR3 reads CAISARTALNTEAFF. The CDR3 region has the DNA TGTGCCATCAGTGCTCGGACAGCTTTGAACACTGAAGCTTTCTTT.

This rearrangement joins TRBV3-1 to TRBJ2-1; TRBD2 matches 7 bases. This CDR3 is built from 14 residues. V lost 5 bases to trimming and J lost 5 bases; unmatched junction nucleotides: 6. Per the germline V gene, CDR1 is LGHDT and CDR2 is YNNKEL (reference sequence). CDR3 region: CASSALGGNNEQFF. Written as DNA, the CDR3 is TGTGCCAGCAGCGCGCTGGGAGGGAACAATGAGCAGTTCTTC.

The chain recombines TRBV7-2 with TRBJ2-2; TRBD1 matches 8 bases. From germline, CDR1 is SGHTA and CDR2 FQGNSA. The CDR3 spans 13 residues. CDR3 in amino acids: CAVTGGNTGELFF. CDR3 in DNA: TGTGCAGTAACAGGGGGAAACACCGGGGAGCTGTTTTTT.

The J gene is TRBJ2-2, the V gene TRBV28; TRBD2 aligns across 13 bases. This CDR3 spans 15 amino acids. Germline CDR1 MDHEN, CDR2 SYDVKM. Trimming took 4 bases from V and 6 from J; bases not matched to a gene: 2. Written as DNA, the CDR3 is TGTGCCAGCAGTTGGACTAGCGGGAGACCCGGGGAGCTGTTTTTT. Residues: CASSWTSGRPGELFF.

The J gene is TRBJ1-5, the V gene TRBV19, with a possible D match to TRBD1 (6 bases). Per the germline V gene, CDR1 is LNHDA and CDR2 is SQIVND (reference sequence). Deletions cut 6 bases from V and 2 bases from J, with 14 bases between. This CDR3 region has 15 residues. The CDR3 nucleotides are TGTGCCAGTAGGTTGGACGGGGGCGGCAATCAGCCCCAGCATTTT. Translating gives CASRLDGGGNQPQHF.

This clonotype showed up just a few times. The chain couples TRBV11-2 to TRBJ1-6, with D uncertain. The germline V and J ends were trimmed by 1 base and 10 bases, with 5 bases remaining between them. This CDR3 comprises 12 residues. The germline gives CDR1 SGHAT, CDR2 FQNNGV. The CDR3 spells CASSLGRSPLHF. The CDR3 nucleotides read TGTGCCAGCAGCTTAGGACGGTCACCCCTCCACTTT.